This TCR beta chain was captured by sequencing in a study of neoadjuvant anti-PD-1 for oral cavity cancer. In the study overall: Non-progressing patients received a fourth nivolumab dose near day 43, then surgery on days 50-56.

As for this clone: Its antigen is still unknown.

This table comes from immunoSEQ multiplex PCR, and its TCRdb copy is limited to in-frame clones, with some not included. The profile shows approximately 17,000 clones, about 64% of them singletons. General study points: Post-nivolumab, blood T cell clonality was significantly elevated in non-responders.

The V and J ends lost 5 bases and 1 base respectively, with 5 bases between them. There are 13 residues in the CDR3. Germline V CDR1 and CDR2: SNHLY, FYNNEI. The chain has TRBV2 and TRBJ2-2; no definite D call. The receptor comes from a person aged 35 to 85 with oral cavity squamous cell carcinoma. The material was PBMCs, obtained before nivolumab (anti-PD-1) treatment. The CDR3 sequence: CASSLLNTGELFF. CDR3 coding DNA: TGTGCCAGCAGTTTACTGAACACCGGGGAGCTGTTTTTT.